Shown below are 20 T cell receptor beta chains from a single sample sequenced in a study of T cells in Graves' hyperthyroidism and ophthalmopathy. The source material, RNA transcripts, was used to amplify TCR beta CDR3 regions. When the TCR CDR3 underwent first-round RT-PCR, the HTBI primer set was used. Each CDR3 protein is one row after TCRdb ran MiXCR on the multiplex PCR reads. Among hundreds of thousands of distinct CDR3 sequences listed, around 16% were seen once. The material sequenced was blood. The origin of the receptors is a woman aged 18-29 years with Graves' hyperthyroidism.

This clonotype was counted at least ten times. V and J are TRBV28 and TRBJ2-7, with D possibly being TRBD1 (5 bases). V gave up 7 bases and J gave up 6 bases, with 16 bases separating them. The CDR3 loop spans 13 amino acids. The V gene's germline CDR1 is MDHEN and CDR2 SYDVKM. The CDR3 coding sequence is TGTGCCAGCATTGACCAGGGTAGGAGCGAGCAGTACTTC. The encoded protein is CASIDQGRSEQYF.

This clonotype occurred many times. This rearrangement joins TRBV7-9 to TRBJ2-6; D not resolved. The ends were cut back, 0 bases at V and 0 bases at J, with 6 bases in the middle. The CDR3 covers 16 residues. Germline V gene sequence: CDR1 SEHNR, CDR2 FQNEAQ (reference sequence). The CDR3 nucleotides read TGTGCCAGCAGCTTAGCTCGGCACTCTGGGGCCAACGTCCTGACTTTC. Translated, it gives CASSLARHSGANVLTF.

This clonotype was recorded many times. The V call is TRBV7-9, the J call TRBJ2-7; 7 bases align to TRBD1. The junction had 5 bases not matched to a gene; V was cut back by 5 bases and J by 1 base. The CDR3 is 14 residues long. The germline CDR1 and CDR2 sequences are SEHNR and FQNEAQ (reference sequence). The chain's CDR3 is CASSLETGSYEQYF. CDR3 DNA: TGTGCCAGCAGCCTAGAGACAGGGTCCTACGAGCAGTACTTC.

The rearrangement links TRBV6-2 or TRBV6-3 to TRBJ2-3, with 10 nucleotides matching TRBD1. This CDR3 is built from 16 residues. The V segment lost 11 bases and the J segment 0 bases; nucleotides outside the gene matches: 11. Germline V gives CDR1 MNHEY, CDR2 SVGEGT. This chain's CDR3 is CAAWDRGRASTDTQYF. CDR3 DNA sequence: TGTGCCGCATGGGACAGGGGTCGTGCTAGCACAGATACGCAGTATTTT.

This clonotype has at least ten counts. This sequence joins TRBV7-3 and TRBJ2-1; 9 bases are a match to TRBD1. CDR3 length: 15 amino acids. J lost 1 base, V lost 5 bases, and 3 bases had no gene match. Germline V gene sequence: CDR1 SGHTA, CDR2 FQGTGA. The CDR3 reads CASSIDRGSYNEQFF. CDR3 coding DNA: TGTGCCAGCAGCATTGACAGGGGGTCCTACAATGAGCAGTTCTTC.

This clonotype appeared many times. The gene calls are TRBV29-1 and TRBJ1-2; 7 bases line up with TRBD1. The CDR3 has 15 residues. Germline loops: CDR1 SQVTM, CDR2 ANQGSEA. Trimming removed 5 bases from V and 2 bases from J; junction bases left unmatched: 11. The CDR3 DNA reads TGCAGCGTTCAACCCGGACAGGCCGTCAACTATGGCTACACCTTC. This gives the protein CSVQPGQAVNYGYTF.

The CDR3 region is CASSFPGTSGETQYF. CDR3 nucleotides: TGTGCCAGCAGCTTCCCCGGGACTAGCGGGGAGACCCAGTACTTC. This chain connects TRBV7-8 to TRBJ2-5, with 12 positions matching TRBD2. The CDR3 runs to 15 residues. Trimming removed 3 bases from V and 5 bases from J; junction bases left unmatched: 4. CDR1 SGHVS and CDR2 FQNEAQ come from the germline V gene. Looking up the rest from reference TRBV7-8 and TRBJ2-5 gives the full variable domain: GAGVSQSPRYKVAKRGQDVALRCDPISGHVSLFWYQQALGQGPEFLTYFQNEAQLDKSGLPSDRFFAERPEGSVSTLKIQRTQQEDSAVYLCASSFPGTSGETQYFGPGTRLLVL.

This clonotype appeared many times. This rearrangement joins TRBV2 to TRBJ1-1, with 8 bases lining up with TRBD1. The CDR3 length is 14 residues. After removal of 11 bases from V and 2 bases from J, the junction contained 10 bases not matched to a gene. Per the germline V gene, CDR1 is SNHLY and CDR2 is FYNNEI. The CDR3 bases are TGTGCCGGGGCAGGGGGCATTCGTAACACTGAAGCTTTCTTT. Amino acid sequence: CAGAGGIRNTEAFF.

This chain uses TRBV4-1 with TRBJ2-3, with unresolved D. Trimming took 0 bases from V and 1 from J, leaving 17 bases between them. This CDR3 is 18 amino acids long. Per the germline V gene, CDR1 is MGHRA and CDR2 is YSYEKL. The CDR3 reads CASSQDVDWSPRTDTQYF. The DNA of the CDR3 is TGCGCCAGCAGCCAAGATGTGGATTGGAGCCCACGCACAGATACGCAGTATTTT.

This clonotype was seen more than once but under ten times. This rearrangement joins TRBV19 to TRBJ2-2; D is perhaps TRBD1 (6 bases). CDR3 length: 18 residues. V was trimmed by 0 bases and J by 5 bases, leaving 19 bases between them. Looked up from germline, CDR1 is LNHDA and CDR2 is SQIVND (reference sequence). CDR3 sequence: CASSIDKARTVRTGELFF. In nucleotides, the CDR3 is TGTGCCAGTAGTATAGACAAGGCAAGGACAGTTCGGACCGGGGAGCTGTTTTTT.

The V and J genes are TRBV6-1 and TRBJ2-7; D call uncertain. Germline V gives CDR1 MNHNS, CDR2 SASEGT. Trimming left V 6 bases short and J 2 bases short, with 14 bases between. This CDR3 has 14 residues. CDR3: CASSPPGLTYEQYF. In DNA, the CDR3 is TGTGCCAGCAGCCCGCCGGGTCTTACCTACGAGCAGTACTTC.

This clonotype was observed at least ten times. The V and J genes are TRBV7-2 and TRBJ2-2, with 8 bases fitting TRBD1. V shed 2 bases and J 9 bases; nucleotides not matched to a gene: 8. This CDR3 comprises 15 residues. In germline, CDR1 is SGHTA, CDR2 FQGNSA. The CDR3: CASSLLAGGFWELFF. CDR3 DNA sequence: TGTGCCAGCAGCTTATTGGCAGGGGGCTTTTGGGAGCTGTTTTTT.

There are many counts of this clonotype. V and J are TRBV10-3 and TRBJ1-2; D not certain. Looked up from germline, CDR1 is ENHRY and CDR2 is SYGVKD. Trimming took off 3 bases at V and 2 bases at J, with 7 bases between the two ends. The CDR3 has 13 residues. The CDR3 loop reads CAISDQVNYGYTF. DNA for the CDR3: TGTGCCATCAGTGACCAGGTCAACTATGGCTACACCTTC.

The chain employs TRBV19 and TRBJ2-1; 15 nucleotides match TRBD2. The CDR3 runs to 17 residues. V lost 3 bases and J lost 3; bases outside the gene matches: 3. Germline assignment: CDR1 LNHDA and CDR2 SQIVND (reference sequence). The CDR3 sequence is CASSMGLAGGFYNEQFF. CDR3 bases: TGTGCCAGTAGTATGGGACTAGCGGGAGGTTTCTACAATGAGCAGTTCTTC.

V usage is TRBV9 and J usage is TRBJ1-1; 8 bases match TRBD1. Trimming removed 5 bases from V and 12 bases from J; junction bases left unmatched: 12. The CDR3 covers 13 residues. From germline, CDR1 is SGDLS and CDR2 YYNGEE. Here the CDR3 DNA reads TGTGCCAGCAGTGACTACCCGGGACAGGTGACTTTCTTT. Encoded protein: CASSDYPGQVTFF.

The table lists this clonotype with many counts. This chain joins TRBV18 and TRBJ2-7; D tentatively reads TRBD1 or TRBD2 (5 bases each). This CDR3 contains 15 residues. The V and J ends lost 3 bases and 3 bases respectively, with 15 bases between them. CDR1 KGHSH and CDR2 LQKENI come from the germline V gene. CDR3 nucleotides: TGTGCCAGCTCACCCACGAGGGGTGTAAACTACGAGCAGTACTTC. It codes for CASSPTRGVNYEQYF.

This clonotype was counted many times. The rearrangement joins TRBV6-1 to TRBJ2-2, with 8 bases aligning to TRBD2. The CDR3 contains 14 residues. The germline V gene encodes CDR1 MNHNS and CDR2 SASEGT. The J segment lost 5 bases and the V segment lost 8 bases, leaving 7 bases of the junction unmatched. The CDR3 bases are TGTGCCAGCGGAAGGACTAGCAGAACCGGGGAGCTGTTTTTT. This gives the protein CASGRTSRTGELFF.

A few counts support this clonotype. J is TRBJ2-2 and V is TRBV11-1; perhaps D is TRBD1 or TRBD2 (5 bases each). The CDR3 consists of 15 residues. Trimming took off 5 bases at V and 6 bases at J, with 16 bases between the two ends. Germline assignment: CDR1 SGHAT and CDR2 FQDESV (reference sequence). The CDR3 sequence is CASSRTPRGPGELFF. CDR3 DNA: TGTGCCAGCAGCCGGACACCCCGGGGTCCCGGGGAGCTGTTTTTT.

The genes are TRBV3-1 and TRBJ1-3; 9 bases align to TRBD1. From germline, CDR1 is LGHDT and CDR2 YNNKEL (reference sequence). V dropped 2 bases and J dropped 2; count of bases not matched to a gene: 7. This CDR3 is 17 amino acids long. The CDR3: CASSQLRDRVAGNTIYF. DNA for the CDR3: TGTGCCAGCAGCCAACTCCGGGACAGGGTCGCTGGAAACACCATATATTTT.

The chain links TRBV27 to TRBJ2-3, with 7 positions matching TRBD1. The CDR3 covers 14 residues. CDR1 and CDR2 from the germline V gene are MNHEY and SMNVEV (reference sequence). After removal of 5 bases from V and 4 bases from J, the junction contained 6 bases not matched to a gene. In DNA form, the CDR3 reads TGTGCCAGCAGTGCGGACAGGCCCGCAGATACGCAGTATTTT. The encoded protein is CASSADRPADTQYF.